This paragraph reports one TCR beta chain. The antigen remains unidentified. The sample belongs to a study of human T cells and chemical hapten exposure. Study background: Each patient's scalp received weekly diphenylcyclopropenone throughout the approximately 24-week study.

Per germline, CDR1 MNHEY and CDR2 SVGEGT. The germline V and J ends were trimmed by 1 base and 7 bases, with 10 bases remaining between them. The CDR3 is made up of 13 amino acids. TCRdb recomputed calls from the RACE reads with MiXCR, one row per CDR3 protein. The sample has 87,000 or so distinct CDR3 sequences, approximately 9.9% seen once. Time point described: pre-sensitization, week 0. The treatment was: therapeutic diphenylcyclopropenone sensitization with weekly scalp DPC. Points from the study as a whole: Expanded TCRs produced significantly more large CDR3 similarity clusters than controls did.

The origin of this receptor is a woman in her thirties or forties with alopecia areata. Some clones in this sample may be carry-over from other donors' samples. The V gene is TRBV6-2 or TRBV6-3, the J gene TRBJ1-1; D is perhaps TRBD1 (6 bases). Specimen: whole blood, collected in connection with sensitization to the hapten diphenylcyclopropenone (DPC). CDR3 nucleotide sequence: TGTGCCAGCAGTTACTTCCAGGGGATTGAAGCTTTCTTT. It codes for CASSYFQGIEAFF.